This passage covers 17 T cell receptor beta chains from one sample sequenced in a study of cytotoxic CD8 clonotypes in ibrutinib-treated CLL. Here immunoSEQ multiplex PCR was the method, and the copy in TCRdb shows in-frame clones only, minus some. The repertoire holds about 140,000 clones, with around three quarters as singletons. The material sequenced was PBMCs, taken after 12 months of ibrutinib treatment. These receptors all come from a human donor with chronic lymphocytic leukemia.

CDR3 sequence: CASTLQGQETQYF. CDR3 nucleotide sequence: TGTGCCAGCACCTTACAGGGACAAGAGACCCAGTACTTC. The chain recombines TRBV28 with TRBJ2-5; a weak D match, TRBD1 (6 bases). From germline, CDR1 is MDHEN and CDR2 SYDVKM. The CDR3 loop spans 13 amino acids. V lost 7 bases and J lost 2, with 11 bases in between.

The chain couples TRBV18 to TRBJ1-1; D not certain. This CDR3 spans 13 amino acids. Germline CDR1 KGHSH, CDR2 LQKENI. Trimming stripped 5 bases from V and 0 bases from J, with 7 bases between. The CDR3 spells CASSLGLNTEAFF. CDR3 nucleotides: TGTGCCAGCTCATTAGGCTTGAACACTGAAGCTTTCTTT.

V usage is TRBV5-1 and J usage is TRBJ1-2, with 7 bases fitting TRBD1. J gave up 7 bases and V 2 bases, and 11 bases lay outside the gene matches. This CDR3 spans 15 amino acids. Germline-derived CDR1 and CDR2 are SGHRS and YFSETQ. Here the CDR3 DNA reads TGCGCCAGCAGCTTTAATACACCGGGACAGAGTGGCTACACCTTC. This gives the protein CASSFNTPGQSGYTF.

The chain is built from TRBV7-2 and TRBJ2-7; tentatively, D is TRBD2 (6 bases). CDR1 and CDR2 (germline): SGHTA, FQGNSA. The CDR3 runs 18 residues. Trimming took off 2 bases at V and 0 bases at J, with 20 bases between the two ends. The CDR3 sequence is CASSLRFIRAGLSYEQYF. The DNA for the CDR3 is TGTGCCAGCAGCTTACGTTTTATTCGGGCGGGACTCTCCTACGAGCAGTACTTC.

Worth noting for this clone: The sample has other DNA sequences that encode this CDR3 too. This chain connects TRBV13 to TRBJ1-2; the D gene is possibly TRBD1 (6 bases). From germline, CDR1 is PRHDT and CDR2 FYEKMQ (reference sequence). Trimming took 3 bases from V and 3 from J, leaving 11 bases between them. This CDR3 region has 14 residues. CDR3 bases: TGTGCCAGCAGCTTCAGGGGACTCTACTATGGCTACACCTTC. Translation gives CASSFRGLYYGYTF. Complete variable domain (other parts from reference TRBV13 and TRBJ1-2): AAGVIQSPRHLIKEKRETATLKCYPIPRHDTVYWYQQGPGQDPQFLISFYEKMQSDKGSIPDRFSAQQFSDYHSELNMSSLELGDSALYFCASSFRGLYYGYTFGSGTRLTVV.

The chain joins TRBV28 to TRBJ2-1, with unresolved D. CDR1 is MDHEN, CDR2 SYDVKM, per germline. The CDR3 sequence is 12 residues long. V dropped 6 bases and J dropped 6 bases, with 9 bases sitting between them. For the CDR3, the DNA is TGTGCCAGCAGCCCTTTGGTCAATGAGCAGTTCTTC. It codes for CASSPLVNEQFF.

The chain joins TRBV27 to TRBJ2-7, with 8 bases aligning to TRBD1. J gave up 5 bases and V 5 bases, and 8 bases lay outside the gene matches. The length of the CDR3 is 14 residues. Per germline, CDR1 MNHEY and CDR2 SMNVEV (reference sequence). DNA of the CDR3: TGTGCCAGCAGTAAAGGACAGGGAATCCACGAGCAGTACTTC. Encoded protein: CASSKGQGIHEQYF.

The V gene is TRBV29-1, the J gene TRBJ2-5; D remains ambiguous. The CDR3 loop spans 13 amino acids. V was pared by 6 bases and J by 2 bases, with 13 bases between. The V gene's germline CDR1 is SQVTM and CDR2 ANQGSEA. The CDR3, as DNA: TGCAGCGTCTTCAACATGTTGCAAGAGACCCAGTACTTC. It codes for CSVFNMLQETQYF.

The chain links TRBV5-4 to TRBJ1-2, with 9 bases that match TRBD1. CDR1 and CDR2 from the germline V gene are SGHNT and YYREEE (reference sequence). The V gene end was trimmed by 4 bases and the J gene end by 3 bases; junction bases not matched to a gene: 13. This CDR3 contains 17 residues. Here the CDR3 reads CASSPAGQGTFYYGYTF. The CDR3 DNA reads TGTGCCAGCAGCCCCGCGGGACAGGGCACTTTTTACTATGGCTACACCTTC.

This chain links TRBV28 with TRBJ2-2; 11 bases are shared with TRBD2. Per germline, CDR1 MDHEN and CDR2 SYDVKM. Losses at the gene ends were 6 bases for V and 5 bases for J; bases not matched to a gene: 11. The CDR3 has 17 residues. This chain's CDR3 is CASSPLRLAGRTGELFF. DNA of the CDR3: TGTGCCAGCAGCCCCCTTCGACTAGCGGGAAGGACCGGGGAGCTGTTTTTT.

The V call is TRBV9, the J call TRBJ1-3; TRBD1 might be the D (5 bases). Between the trimmed V and J ends, which lost 3 bases and 0 bases, there was a span of 19 bases. This CDR3 region has 18 residues. Germline V gene sequence: CDR1 SGDLS, CDR2 YYNGEE. CDR3 in amino acids: CASSEYPPTGASGNTIYF. In nucleotides, the CDR3 is TGTGCCAGCAGCGAATACCCCCCAACCGGGGCCTCTGGAAACACCATATATTTT.

V and J are TRBV7-3 and TRBJ2-1; D remains unclear. This CDR3 is 15 amino acids long. Germline-derived CDR1 and CDR2 are SGHTA and FQGTGA. Trimming took off 5 bases at V and 1 base at J, with 12 bases between the two ends. The CDR3 loop reads CASSETKDSYNEQFF. In DNA form, the CDR3 reads TGTGCCAGCAGCGAGACAAAGGATTCCTACAATGAGCAGTTCTTC.

To note about this clone: The junction departs from the called germline gene at one end, perhaps through a read error. The V gene is TRBV7-9, the J gene TRBJ2-3; TRBD1 might be the D (5 bases). The CDR3 has 14 amino acids. Germline V lookup: CDR1 SEHNR, CDR2 FQNEAQ (reference sequence). CDR3 residues: CASRLGVSTDTQYF. Here the CDR3 DNA reads TGTGCCAGCAGGTTAGGGGTTAGCACAGATACGCAGTATTTT.

J is TRBJ1-5 and V is TRBV7-2, with a tentative D call TRBD1 (5 bases). Germline lookup yields CDR1 SGHTA and CDR2 FQGNSA. The V end was cut by 1 base, the J end by 6 bases, with 10 bases between. The CDR3 totals 14 residues. The CDR3 spells CASSLGQGTQPQHF. Here the CDR3 DNA reads TGTGCCAGCAGCTTAGGGCAGGGTACTCAGCCCCAGCATTTT.

This clone was recorded only once. The chain combines TRBV15 with TRBJ1-2, with 8 bases lining up with TRBD1. The CDR3 sequence is 13 residues long. In germline, CDR1 is LNHNV, CDR2 YYDKDF (reference sequence). Trimming cost V 8 bases and J 4 bases; bases outside gene matches: 6. The CDR3 bases are TGTGCCACCTCTCGGGACAGGCTCTATGGCTACACCTTC. Protein: CATSRDRLYGYTF.

The sample holds one count of this clone. The chain couples TRBV5-1 to TRBJ2-1; 12 positions match TRBD2. J gave up 4 bases and V 0 bases, and 2 bases lay outside the gene matches. Germline assignment: CDR1 SGHRS and CDR2 YFSETQ. The CDR3 consists of 16 residues. In DNA, the CDR3 is TGCGCCAGCAGCTTGGAGACTAGCGGGAGTTACAATGAGCAGTTCTTC. Protein sequence: CASSLETSGSYNEQFF.

This clone was recorded once. The chain has TRBV7-9 and TRBJ2-5, with TRBD1 matching 12 bases. Germline CDR1 and CDR2: SEHNR and FQNEAQ (reference sequence). J gave up 7 bases and V 5 bases, and 11 bases lay outside the gene matches. The CDR3 runs 16 residues. CDR3 residues: CASSGTRDRGPVTQYF. The CDR3 nucleotides are TGTGCCAGCAGCGGCACCAGGGACAGGGGGCCCGTGACCCAGTACTTC.